Shown below are 9 T cell receptor beta chains from a single sample sequenced in a study of molecular identifiers for immune sequencing clone quantification. TCRdb re-derived calls from the PCR reads in MiXCR, one entry per CDR3 protein. The sample includes about half a million distinct CDR3 sequences, roughly 26% of them seen just once. The sequenced sample was naive CD8+ T cells from blood, with Jurkat cell RNA spiked in. Subset defined: FACS-sorted CD8+CD4-CCR7+CD45RA+ naive T cells. Receptors originate from a human donor in good health. Some libraries in this study had Jurkat cell RNA spiked in.

This clonotype was found many times. The V and J genes are TRBV7-9 and TRBJ1-1, with D unresolved. Trimming took 5 bases from V and 11 from J, leaving 12 bases between them. The CDR3 has 11 residues. Looked up from germline, CDR1 is SEHNR and CDR2 is FQNEAQ (reference sequence). The CDR3 loop reads CASSPDIMAFF. In DNA, the CDR3 is TGTGCCAGCAGCCCTGACATCATGGCTTTCTTT.

As concerns this clonotype: The junction differs from germline at one of its ends, possibly a read error. The chain is built from TRBV2 and TRBJ2-7, with 11 positions matching TRBD1. This CDR3 has 18 residues. Germline V CDR1 and CDR2: SNHLY, FYNNEI. The DNA of the CDR3 is TGTGCCAGCTGTGACCTCCTGGGACAGGGGGATAGATCCTACGAGCAGTACTTC. Amino acid sequence: CASCDLLGQGDRSYEQYF.

A note on this clonotype: One junction end disagrees with the germline gene, perhaps due to a read error. The genes are TRBV19 and TRBJ2-7, with D perhaps TRBD1 (6 bases). Germline values: CDR1 LNHDA, CDR2 SQIVND (reference sequence). The CDR3 consists of 15 residues. The CDR3 is CASSIGQGYSYERYF. In DNA, the CDR3 is TGTGCCAGTAGTATAGGCCAGGGGTACTCCTACGAGCGGTACTTC. The variable domain in full, with the rest retrieved from reference TRBV19 and TRBJ2-7, is DGGITQSPKYLFRKEGQNVTLSCEQNLNHDAMYWYRQDPGQGLRLIYYSQIVNDFQKGDIAEGYSVSREKKESFPLTVTSAQKNPTAFYLCASSIGQGYSYERYFGPGTRLTVT.

This clonotype has a count of ten or more. The chain carries TRBV5-4 and TRBJ2-2; D not certain. V was clipped by 0 bases and J by 0 bases, with 9 bases between them. Per germline, CDR1 SGHNT and CDR2 YYREEE (reference sequence). This CDR3 region has 16 residues. The CDR3 DNA reads TGTGCCAGCAGCTTGGATCTACAAGCGAACACCGGGGAGCTGTTTTTT. Translation gives CASSLDLQANTGELFF.

The gene calls are TRBV30 and TRBJ2-7; 7 bases align to TRBD2. V was pared by 2 bases and J by 6 bases, with 7 bases of the junction left unmatched. Germline assignment: CDR1 GTSNPN and CDR2 SVGIG (reference sequence). The CDR3 loop spans 13 amino acids. CDR3 region: CAWSIGGSSEQYF. The CDR3 nucleotides are TGTGCCTGGAGTATCGGCGGGAGCTCCGAGCAGTACTTC. Based on the CDR3 plus reference TRBV30 and TRBJ2-7, the full variable domain is SQTIHQWPATLVQPVGSPLSLECTVEGTSNPNLYWYRQAAGRGLQLLFYSVGIGQISSEVPQNLSASRPQDRQFILSSKKLLLSDSGFYLCAWSIGGSSEQYFGPGTRLTVT.

Concerning this clonotype itself: At one of its ends the junction is not consistent with the germline gene, which may arise from a read error. V gene TRBV6-2 or TRBV6-3 combines with J gene TRBJ1-1; D is uncertain. Looked up from germline, CDR1 is MNHEY and CDR2 is SVGEGT. This CDR3 has 14 residues. DNA of the CDR3: TGTGCCAGCAGTTACGGGTCCGGAAACACTGGAGCTTTCTTT. This sequence encodes CASSYGSGNTGAFF.

This clonotype was observed a handful of times. The J gene is TRBJ2-3, the V gene TRBV6-2 or TRBV6-3; 14 bases agree with TRBD2. This CDR3 contains 17 residues. CDR1 is MNHEY and CDR2 is SVGEGT in the germline V gene. Trimming took 1 base from V and 3 from J; bases not matched to a gene: 3. The CDR3 coding sequence is TGTGCCAGCAGTTACTACGGACTAGCGGGAGGAACAGATACGCAGTATTTT. Protein product: CASSYYGLAGGTDTQYF.

This clonotype was counted ten times or more. CDR3 in amino acids: CASSRSGDEYQPQHF. CDR3 nucleotides: TGTGCCAGCAGCCGCTCCGGGGATGAGTATCAGCCCCAGCATTTT. The rearrangement uses TRBV7-2 and TRBJ1-5, with D uncertain. V was clipped by 5 bases and J by 5 bases, with 16 bases between them. The germline CDR1 and CDR2 sequences are SGHTA and FQGNSA. The CDR3 contains 15 residues.

At least ten counts were recorded for this clonotype. The chain couples TRBV27 to TRBJ2-3, with 11 bases lining up with TRBD2. Germline V lookup: CDR1 MNHEY, CDR2 SMNVEV (reference sequence). The CDR3 is made up of 16 amino acids. The trim removed 3 bases at V and 2 bases at J, leaving 4 bases unmatched. The CDR3, as DNA: TGTGCCAGCAGTTTTAGCGGGAGGGCCCACACAGATACGCAGTATTTT. It translates to CASSFSGRAHTDTQYF.